The rows below give T cell receptor beta chains drawn from one sample of a study of cytomegalovirus exposure and HLA in healthy donors. TCRdb's copy holds only in-frame clones and misses some; the assay was immunoSEQ multiplex PCR. The sample lists approximately 150,000 clones, 65% to 85% occurring once. The sequencing sample was made of PBMCs. Receptor source: a man aged 55-75 years in good health and CMV-seronegative. CDR3s include the opening cysteine and the closing phenylalanine or tryptophan. The D gene is left open where the match is weak. Size is omitted from some rows. Given values are once, few, many or a class for expanded clones.

J,size,D,V,CDR3,DNA
TRBJ2-1,few,-,TRBV11-2,CASSFVDAEQFF,TGTGCCAGCAGCTTTGTCGATGCGGAGCAGTTCTTC
TRBJ2-7,-,-,TRBV6-5,CASSYGGGPGYEQYF,TGTGCCAGCAGTTACGGCGGAGGTCCCGGTTACGAGCAGTACTTC
TRBJ2-4,-,TRBD1,TRBV7-9,CASSPRTGKNIQYF,TGTGCCAGCAGCCCTAGGACAGGGAAAAACATTCAGTACTTC
TRBJ1-1,-,-,TRBV11-2,CASSLRRNTEAFF,TGTGCCAGCAGCTTAAGGAGAAACACTGAAGCTTTCTTT
TRBJ1-2,-,TRBD1,TRBV5-1,CASSTTGGDYGYTF,TGCGCCAGCAGCACGACAGGGGGAGACTATGGCTACACCTTC
TRBJ2-3,-,TRBD2,TRBV28,CASSLWTSGFTDTQYF,TGTGCCAGCAGTTTATGGACTAGCGGGTTCACAGATACGCAGTATTTT
TRBJ2-3,-,-,TRBV19,CASKDPRERGFTDTQYF,TGTGCCAGTAAAGACCCCAGGGAAAGGGGCTTCACAGATACGCAGTATTTT
TRBJ1-3,-,-,TRBV30,CAWSEAGSSGNTIYF,TGTGCCTGGAGTGAGGCGGGGAGCTCTGGAAACACCATATATTTT
TRBJ2-7,-,TRBD2,TRBV5-1,CASSLSLAGDLNSYEQYF,TGCGCCAGCAGCCTTTCACTAGCGGGAGACCTCAACTCCTACGAGCAGTACTTC
TRBJ2-2,-,TRBD2,TRBV7-2,CASSLRATSGMNTGELFF,TGTGCCAGCAGCTTAAGGGCCACTAGCGGGATGAACACCGGGGAGCTGTTTTTT
TRBJ2-5,-,TRBD2,TRBV29-1,CSVEYSGGETQYF,TGCAGCGTTGAGTACTCGGGGGGGGAGACCCAGTACTTC
TRBJ1-2,-,TRBD1,TRBV5-6,CASSLSDRGHGYTF,TGTGCCAGCAGCTTGTCAGACAGGGGGCATGGCTACACCTTC
TRBJ1-5,-,TRBD1,TRBV6-6,CASSYRQGASNQPQHF,TGTGCCAGCAGTTATCGACAGGGGGCAAGTAATCAGCCCCAGCATTTT
TRBJ2-7,few,TRBD2,TRBV2,CASSVGLAYEQYF,TGTGCTTCCTCCGTGGGACTAGCCTACGAGCAGTACTTC
TRBJ1-1,few,TRBD1,TRBV28,CASRQGAGNTEAFF,TGTGCCAGCAGACAGGGGGCCGGGAACACTGAAGCTTTCTTT
TRBJ2-5,-,-,TRBV6-6,CASAENRGSQTQYF,TGTGCCAGCGCCGAAAACCGCGGGTCTCAGACCCAGTACTTC
TRBJ1-6,-,-,TRBV10-3,CAISPTEINSPLHF,TGTGCCATCAGCCCGACAGAAATTAATTCACCCCTCCACTTT
TRBJ2-1,-,TRBD2,TRBV6-6,CASSYSGTSGRAPFF,TGTGCCAGCAGTTACTCGGGGACTAGCGGGAGGGCCCCGTTCTTC